This entry lists 28 T cell receptor beta chains sequenced from one sample in a study of blood T cell repertoires in COVID-19. Libraries were prepared by immunoSEQ multiplex PCR; TCRdb keeps only in-frame clonotypes and omits some of them. The repertoire holds 240,000 or so clones, with 75% to 90% as singletons. The specimen was PBMCs or T cells enriched from blood (not recorded which). These receptors were obtained from a woman between 35 and 50 years old with acute COVID-19.

This rearrangement joins TRBV29-1 to TRBJ2-7; 7 nucleotides align to TRBD1. There are 12 residues in the CDR3. V lost 3 bases to trimming and J lost 1 base; unmatched junction nucleotides: 0. Germline CDR1 reads SQVTM; CDR2 reads ANQGSEA. CDR3 protein: CSVEGQSYEQYF. DNA of the CDR3: TGCAGCGTTGAGGGACAGTCCTACGAGCAGTACTTC.

This chain connects TRBV11-2 to TRBJ2-1; D remains ambiguous. From germline, CDR1 is SGHAT and CDR2 FQNNGV. Trimming removed 5 bases from V and 7 bases from J, with 12 bases in between. The CDR3 sequence is 13 residues long. CDR3 DNA: TGTGCCAGCAGCCTACCGAACCTAAATGAGCAGTTCTTC. Protein sequence: CASSLPNLNEQFF.

The chain has TRBV28 and TRBJ1-2; D possibly corresponds to TRBD1 (6 bases). The CDR3 consists of 11 residues. Germline assignment: CDR1 MDHEN and CDR2 SYDVKM. V was trimmed by 8 bases and J by 9 bases, leaving 13 bases between them. CDR3 region: CASGTPGRYTF. CDR3 in DNA: TGTGCCAGCGGGACACCCGGCCGCTACACCTTC.

The chain uses TRBV10-3 and TRBJ2-6; 7 nucleotides match TRBD2. This CDR3 is built from 15 residues. From germline, CDR1 is ENHRY and CDR2 SYGVKD. V was pared by 8 bases and J by 3 bases, with 7 bases of the junction left unmatched. The CDR3 region has the DNA TGTGCCATCTCTGCGGGAGCTAGTGGGGCCAACGTCCTGACTTTC. This codes for CAISAGASGANVLTF.

The chain combines TRBV11-2 with TRBJ2-1; 13 bases are a match to TRBD2. CDR3 length equals 17 residues. Per germline, CDR1 SGHAT and CDR2 FQNNGV. After removal of 5 bases from V and 0 bases from J, the junction contained 4 bases not matched to a gene. Written as DNA, the CDR3 is TGTGCCAGCAGCCCGCGGACTAGCGGGAGCTCCTACAATGAGCAGTTCTTC. Encoded protein: CASSPRTSGSSYNEQFF.

The J gene is TRBJ2-1, the V gene TRBV5-5; 12 bases line up with TRBD2. Germline CDR1 is SGHKS and CDR2 is YYEKEE (reference sequence). The CDR3 sequence is 16 residues long. Unmatched junction bases numbered 11, after V lost 4 bases and J lost 9 bases. The DNA of the CDR3 is TGTGCCAGCAGCCCACGGACTAGCGGGAATTTCTTTGAGCAGTTCTTC. Translating it yields CASSPRTSGNFFEQFF. Based on the CDR3 plus reference TRBV5-5 and TRBJ2-1, the full variable domain is DAGVTQSPTHLIKTRGQQVTLRCSPISGHKSVSWYQQVLGQGPQFIFQYYEKEERGRGNFPDRFSARQFPNYSSELNVNALLLGDSALYLCASSPRTSGNFFEQFFGPGTRLTVL.

V usage is TRBV4-1 and J usage is TRBJ2-1, with 11 bases lining up with TRBD2. From germline, CDR1 is MGHRA and CDR2 YSYEKL. V was clipped by 1 base and J by 6 bases; unmatched bases: 5. The length of the CDR3 is 16 residues. For the CDR3, the DNA is TGCGCCAGCAGCCAAGCGACTAGCGGGAAATCCAATGAGCAGTTCTTC. Translation gives CASSQATSGKSNEQFF.

The chain is built from TRBV27 and TRBJ2-2, with TRBD1 matching over 10 bases. Trimming at V came to 6 bases and at J to 3 bases, leaving 7 bases not matched to a gene. CDR1 is MNHEY, CDR2 SMNVEV, per germline (reference sequence). The CDR3 length is 16 residues. DNA for the CDR3: TGTGCCAGCAGGGGCCCCGGACAGGGGGACACCGGGGAGCTGTTTTTT. Translated: CASRGPGQGDTGELFF.

This chain joins TRBV7-6 and TRBJ1-5; 10 nucleotides match TRBD1. Germline V gene sequence: CDR1 SGHVS, CDR2 FNYEAQ. The CDR3 length is 15 residues. V shed 5 bases and J 6 bases; nucleotides not matched to a gene: 7. CDR3 sequence: CASSTGTGESQPQHF. The CDR3, as DNA: TGTGCCAGCAGCACCGGGACAGGGGAAAGTCAGCCCCAGCATTTT.

The chain links TRBV27 to TRBJ2-7; 8 nucleotides agree with TRBD1. Germline trimming cut 5 bases from V and 2 bases from J; bases unmatched to any gene: 8. Germline V gene sequence: CDR1 MNHEY, CDR2 SMNVEV (reference sequence). The length of the CDR3 is 15 residues. CDR3 DNA: TGTGCCAGCAGTCCTCCCGGGACAGGAACCTACGAGCAGTACTTC. Its translation is CASSPPGTGTYEQYF.

The chain carries TRBV30 and TRBJ1-2, with a weak D call TRBD1 (5 bases). Germline CDR1 GTSNPN, CDR2 SVGIG (reference sequence). V lost 5 bases to trimming and J lost 1 base, with 8 bases between them. CDR3 size: 12 residues. The CDR3 spells CAWVDSNYGYTF. The CDR3, as DNA: TGTGCCTGGGTTGACAGTAACTATGGCTACACCTTC.

The rearrangement links TRBV5-1 to TRBJ1-1; D call uncertain. The CDR3 covers 16 residues. Germline V gene lookup returns CDR1 SGHRS and CDR2 YFSETQ. The V and J ends lost 1 base and 4 bases respectively, with 17 bases between them. CDR3 sequence reads: CASSLTGLWEVTEAFF. CDR3 coding DNA: TGCGCCAGCAGCTTGACGGGTTTATGGGAGGTCACTGAAGCTTTCTTT. The whole variable domain, remainder taken from reference TRBV5-1 and TRBJ1-1, is KAGVTQTPRYLIKTRGQQVTLSCSPISGHRSVSWYQQTPGQGLQFLFEYFSETQRNKGNFPGRFSGRQFSNSRSEMNVSTLELGDSALYLCASSLTGLWEVTEAFFGQGTRLTVV.

This clone has more than one count but fewer than ten. CDR3 nucleotides: TGTGCCAGCACTCCGTGGGGGACTAGCGGGGCTTCTAGCACAGATACGCAGTATTTT. It encodes CASTPWGTSGASSTDTQYF. V and J are TRBV21-1 and TRBJ2-3; no check of the table's D call, TRBD2, against the DNA was made. TRBV21-1 is a documented pseudogene. The CDR3 covers 19 residues.

The chain carries TRBV24-1 and TRBJ2-7, with 10 positions matching TRBD1. Trimming at V came to 3 bases and at J to 2 bases, leaving 6 bases not matched to a gene. The CDR3 sequence is 16 residues long. Germline assignment: CDR1 KGHDR and CDR2 SFDVKD. The CDR3: CATSDRAGTGAYEQYF. The CDR3 nucleotides read TGTGCCACCAGTGATCGAGCCGGGACAGGGGCCTACGAGCAGTACTTC.

The chain links TRBV5-1 to TRBJ1-1, with no clear D. V gave up 2 bases and J gave up 4 bases, with 18 bases separating them. The CDR3 is 16 amino acids. In germline, CDR1 is SGHRS, CDR2 YFSETQ. This chain's CDR3 is CASSFIGEGWVTEAFF. The CDR3 DNA follows: TGCGCCAGCAGCTTCATCGGGGAAGGATGGGTCACTGAAGCTTTCTTT.

This sequence joins TRBV7-8 and TRBJ2-2; 9 bases fit TRBD2. Trimming removed 4 bases from V and 1 base from J; junction bases left unmatched: 1. CDR1 and CDR2 from the germline V gene are SGHVS and FQNEAQ. This CDR3 is 15 amino acids long. The chain's CDR3 is CASSWTSENTGELFF. The CDR3 bases are TGTGCCAGCAGCTGGACTAGCGAGAACACCGGGGAGCTGTTTTTT.

There are a few counts of this clone. CDR3 protein: CASSPGQGRTGELFF. DNA for the CDR3: TGTGCCAGCAGCCCGGGACAGGGTCGCACCGGGGAGCTGTTTTTT. The chain carries TRBV9 and TRBJ2-2; TRBD1 agrees at 9 bases. The CDR3 consists of 15 residues. Germline lookup yields CDR1 SGDLS and CDR2 YYNGEE. The junction had 5 bases not matched to a gene; V was cut back by 4 bases and J by 4 bases.

The rearrangement links TRBV6-1 to TRBJ1-6; no reliable D call. CDR1 is MNHNS, CDR2 SASEGT, per germline. This CDR3 comprises 13 residues. Trimming removed 0 bases at V and 9 bases at J, with 6 bases between. In nucleotides, the CDR3 is TGTGCCAGCAGTGAAGCGAGCGGTTCACCCCTCCACTTT. Its translation: CASSEASGSPLHF.

The gene calls are TRBV6-5 and TRBJ1-1, with a tentative D call TRBD1 (5 bases). V lost 6 bases to trimming and J lost 1 base, with 9 bases between them. In germline, CDR1 is MNHEY, CDR2 SVGAGI. The length of the CDR3 is 13 residues. CDR3 sequence: CASSKRGNTEAFF. The CDR3 DNA follows: TGTGCCAGCAGCAAAAGGGGGAACACTGAAGCTTTCTTT.

The V and J genes are TRBV10-1 and TRBJ1-5, with 9 bases aligning to TRBD1. J gave up 3 bases and V 5 bases, and 2 bases lay outside the gene matches. This CDR3 is built from 14 residues. From germline, CDR1 is WNHNN and CDR2 SYGVQD (reference sequence). CDR3 DNA: TGCGCCAGCAGTTGGGACAGGGACAATCAGCCCCAGCATTTT. Translation gives CASSWDRDNQPQHF.

This chain uses TRBV3-1 (or the pseudogene TRBV3-2) with TRBJ2-6, with 10 nucleotides matching TRBD1. This CDR3 spans 20 amino acids. Germline lookup yields CDR1 LGHDT and CDR2 YNNKEL (reference sequence). Unmatched junction bases numbered 14, after V lost 4 bases and J lost 2 bases. CDR3 amino acids: CASSRWRLGTGETGANVLTF. The CDR3 DNA is TGTGCCAGCAGCCGGTGGAGGCTAGGGACAGGGGAAACTGGGGCCAACGTCCTGACTTTC.

This sequence joins TRBV6-1 and TRBJ2-7; 8 nucleotides align to TRBD2. Germline loops: CDR1 MNHNS, CDR2 SASEGT. The CDR3 covers 17 residues. J was trimmed by 2 bases and V by 2 bases; bases with no gene match: 11. CDR3 nucleotides: TGTGCCAGCAGTGAAACCTCCTGGACTAGCAATGCCTACGAGCAGTACTTC. Translating it yields CASSETSWTSNAYEQYF.

This chain connects TRBV6-5 to TRBJ2-7; 7 bases agree with TRBD2. The CDR3 loop spans 16 amino acids. Germline trimming cut 0 bases from V and 3 bases from J; bases unmatched to any gene: 8. Germline V lookup: CDR1 MNHEY, CDR2 SVGAGI. The CDR3 sequence is CASSYSSGISLYEQYF. The CDR3 bases are TGTGCCAGCAGTTACTCCAGCGGGATTTCTCTCTACGAGCAGTACTTC.

V gene TRBV7-8 combines with J gene TRBJ2-2; 10 positions agree with TRBD2. The CDR3 sequence is 16 residues long. The J segment lost 4 bases and the V segment lost 2 bases, leaving 4 bases of the junction unmatched. Germline lookup yields CDR1 SGHVS and CDR2 FQNEAQ. The CDR3 here is CASSLLAGVTTGELFF. DNA for the CDR3: TGTGCCAGCAGCTTACTAGCGGGAGTAACCACCGGGGAGCTGTTTTTT. Looking up the rest from reference TRBV7-8 and TRBJ2-2 gives the full variable domain: GAGVSQSPRYKVAKRGQDVALRCDPISGHVSLFWYQQALGQGPEFLTYFQNEAQLDKSGLPSDRFFAERPEGSVSTLKIQRTQQEDSAVYLCASSLLAGVTTGELFFGEGSRLTVL.

V usage is TRBV10-3 and J usage is TRBJ2-1, with TRBD1 matching over 10 bases. The trim removed 5 bases at V and 4 bases at J, leaving 2 bases unmatched. Germline V gives CDR1 ENHRY, CDR2 SYGVKD. This CDR3 spans 14 amino acids. The CDR3, as DNA: TGTGCCATCAGTCCGGGACAGGGGTACAATGAGCAGTTCTTC. The encoded protein is CAISPGQGYNEQFF.

The table lists this clone with a count of one. This chain connects TRBV5-4 to TRBJ2-5; 7 nucleotides agree with TRBD1. Germline-derived CDR1 and CDR2 are SGHNT and YYREEE (reference sequence). Trimming at V came to 2 bases and at J to 7 bases, leaving 8 bases not matched to a gene. There are 14 residues in the CDR3. DNA of the CDR3: TGTGCCAGCAGCTTCGACAGGGCAACCGGGACCCAGTACTTC. Amino acids: CASSFDRATGTQYF. Full variable domain (remainder filled in from reference TRBV5-4 and TRBJ2-5): ETGVTQSPTHLIKTRGQQVTLRCSSQSGHNTVSWYQQALGQGPQFIFQYYREEENGRGNFPPRFSGLQFPNYSSELNVNALELDDSALYLCASSFDRATGTQYFGPGTRLLVL.

The rearrangement joins TRBV23-1 to TRBJ1-6; TRBD1 aligns across 8 bases. TRBV23-1 is an ORF; its function is uncertain. CDR3 length: 18 amino acids. V gave up 4 bases and J gave up 7 bases; unmatched junction bases: 15. CDR3 sequence reads: CASSPRPDRGISNSPLHF. Written as DNA, the CDR3 is TGCGCCAGCAGTCCTAGACCCGACAGGGGCATATCCAATTCACCCCTCCACTTT.

The gene calls are TRBV9 and TRBJ2-7; D is perhaps TRBD1 (6 bases). Germline CDR1 and CDR2: SGDLS and YYNGEE. Trimming shortened V by 3 bases and J by 1 base, and 11 bases separated the two germline ends. The length of the CDR3 is 14 residues. The CDR3 region has the DNA TGTGCCAGCAGCGGTGAGGGGGTTTCCTACGAGCAGTACTTC. Its protein is CASSGEGVSYEQYF.